This TCR beta chain is from a study of beta chain features in type 1 diabetes. Every bit of the isolated RNA underwent reverse transcription, so sequencing read expressed TCRB transcripts. Roughly 3.7 million reads, on average, came from each naive, central memory and regulatory T cell sample. Assay: immunoSEQ multiplex PCR; the TCRdb copy retains only in-frame clones and omits some. The repertoire holds about 330,000 clones, 11% seen once, with 0.015% to 0.02% in the top ten. V lost 3 bases and J lost 6, with 12 bases in between. The CDR3 covers 14 residues. The germline CDR1 and CDR2 sequences are MDHEN and SYDVKM.

The specimen was naive CD4+ T cells from blood. The sequence derives from a woman aged 30 to 39 in good health. The chain uses TRBV28 and TRBJ2-4; D is possibly TRBD1 (5 bases). CDR3 sequence: CASSLPGMRNIQYF. CDR3 sequence (DNA): TGTGCCAGCAGTTTGCCAGGGATGAGAAACATTCAGTACTTC.